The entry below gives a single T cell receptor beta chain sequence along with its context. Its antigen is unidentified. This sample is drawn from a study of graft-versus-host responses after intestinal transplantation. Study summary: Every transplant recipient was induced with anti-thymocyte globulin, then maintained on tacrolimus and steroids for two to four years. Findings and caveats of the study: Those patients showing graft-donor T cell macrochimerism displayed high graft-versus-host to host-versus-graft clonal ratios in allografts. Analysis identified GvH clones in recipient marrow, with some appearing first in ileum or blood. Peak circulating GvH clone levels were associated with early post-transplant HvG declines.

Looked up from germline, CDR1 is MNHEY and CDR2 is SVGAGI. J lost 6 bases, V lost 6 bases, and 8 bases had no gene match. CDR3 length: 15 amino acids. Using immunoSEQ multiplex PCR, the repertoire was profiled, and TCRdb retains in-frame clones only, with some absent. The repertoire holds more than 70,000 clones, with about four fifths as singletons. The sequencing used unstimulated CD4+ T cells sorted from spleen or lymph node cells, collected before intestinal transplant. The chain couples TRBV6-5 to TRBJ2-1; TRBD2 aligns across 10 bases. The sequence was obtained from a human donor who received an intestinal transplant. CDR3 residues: CASSYLLAGANEQFF. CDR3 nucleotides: TGTGCCAGCAGCTATCTCCTAGCGGGGGCCAATGAGCAGTTCTTC.